This T cell receptor beta chain emerged from a study of regulatory T cells in long-lasting Graves disease. The CDR3 has 15 residues. V gave up 3 bases and J gave up 7 bases, with 16 bases separating them. In germline, CDR1 is MNHEY, CDR2 SMNVEV (reference sequence). According to the study, TCR beta libraries were built with iRepertoire HTBI primers and CDR3-region Arm-PCR. TCRdb re-derived calls from the multiplex PCR reads in MiXCR, one entry per CDR3 protein. This sample has 350,000 to 550,000 distinct CDR3 sequences, with more than 13% found just once. Indicated time point: newly diagnosed GD, antithyroid drugs for less than 3 months. Generation of the TCR library employed RNA extracted from PBMCs. An endocrinology department located in Xi'an, China, was where the patients came from. This clonotype was counted at least ten times. This sample was shared with a second study, whose subject was T cells in Graves' hyperthyroidism and ophthalmopathy. That publication notes: Most clonotypes expanded in thyroid above 0.001 were likewise present in blood.

This chain uses TRBV27 with TRBJ2-1; perhaps TRBD2 as D (5 bases). Sample: peripheral blood mononuclear cells (PBMCs), taken at new diagnosis, from a patient treated with antithyroid drugs. The receptor comes from a woman aged 25 to 45 with Graves disease. The CDR3 protein is CASSFEAAPGNEQFF. The CDR3 DNA is TGTGCCAGCAGTTTCGAGGCCGCCCCGGGGAATGAGCAGTTCTTC.